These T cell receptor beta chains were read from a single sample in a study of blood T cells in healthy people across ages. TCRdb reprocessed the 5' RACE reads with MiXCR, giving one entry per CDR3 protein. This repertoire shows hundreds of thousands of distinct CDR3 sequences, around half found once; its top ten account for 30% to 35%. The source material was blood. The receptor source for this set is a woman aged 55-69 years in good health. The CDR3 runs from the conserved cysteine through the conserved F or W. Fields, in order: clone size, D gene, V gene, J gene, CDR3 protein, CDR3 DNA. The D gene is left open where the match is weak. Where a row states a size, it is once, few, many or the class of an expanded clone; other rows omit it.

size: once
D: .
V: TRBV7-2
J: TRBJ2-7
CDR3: CASSFRQNYEQYF
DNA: TGTGCCAGCAGCTTCCGACAGAACTACGAGCAGTACTTC

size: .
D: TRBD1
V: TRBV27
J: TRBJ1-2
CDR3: CASSPGQGISGYTF
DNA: TGTGCCAGCAGTCCGGGACAGGGGATTAGTGGCTACACCTTC

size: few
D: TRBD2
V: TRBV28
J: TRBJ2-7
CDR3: CASSSGLVYEQYF
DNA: TGTGCCAGCAGTTCCGGACTAGTCTACGAGCAGTACTTC

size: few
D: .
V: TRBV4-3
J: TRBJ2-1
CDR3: CASSQEALARDEQFF
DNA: TGCGCCAGCAGCCAAGAGGCGCTAGCCCGGGACGAGCAGTTCTTC

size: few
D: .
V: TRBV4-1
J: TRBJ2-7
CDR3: CASSQDEGWSYEQYF
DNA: TGCGCCAGCAGCCAAGATGAGGGGTGGTCCTACGAGCAGTACTTC

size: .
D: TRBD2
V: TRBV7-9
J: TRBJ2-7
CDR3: CASSLASGSRYEQYF
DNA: TGTGCCAGCAGCTTAGCTAGCGGGAGTCGGTACGAGCAGTACTTC

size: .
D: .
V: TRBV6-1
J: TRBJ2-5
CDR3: CASRQLGLVETQYF
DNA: TGTGCCAGCAGACAACTGGGACTGGTGGAGACCCAGTACTTC

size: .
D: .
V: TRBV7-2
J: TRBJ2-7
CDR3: CASSLSSGTAYEQYF
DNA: TGTGCCAGCAGCTTATCAAGCGGGACAGCCTACGAGCAGTACTTC

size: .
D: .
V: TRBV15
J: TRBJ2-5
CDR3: CATSRDLWAVQETQYF
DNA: TGTGCCACCAGCAGAGATCTCTGGGCAGTCCAAGAGACCCAGTACTTC

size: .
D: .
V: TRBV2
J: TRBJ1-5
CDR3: CASSEGIYQPQHF
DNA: TGTGCCAGCAGTGAGGGGATTTATCAGCCCCAGCATTTT

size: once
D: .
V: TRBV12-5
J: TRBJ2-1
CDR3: CASGLHPMFF
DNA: TGTGCTAGTGGTTTGCATCCAATGTTCTTC

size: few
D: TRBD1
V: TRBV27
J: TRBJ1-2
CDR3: CASSSTGGTRYTF
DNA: TGTGCCAGCAGTTCGACAGGGGGCACCCGCTACACCTTC

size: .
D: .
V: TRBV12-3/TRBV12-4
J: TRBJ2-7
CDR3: CVSSAPEGVDISYEQYF
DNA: TGTGTCAGCAGTGCCCCTGAAGGGGTTGATATTTCCTACGAGCAGTACTTC

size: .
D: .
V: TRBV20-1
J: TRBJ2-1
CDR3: CSARGPRDLWRNEQFF
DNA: TGCAGTGCTAGAGGGCCGCGGGACCTCTGGCGGAATGAGCAGTTCTTC

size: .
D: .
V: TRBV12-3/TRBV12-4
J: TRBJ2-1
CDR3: CASIQARGHMNEQFF
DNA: TGTGCCAGCATCCAGGCCCGGGGGCATATGAATGAGCAGTTCTTC

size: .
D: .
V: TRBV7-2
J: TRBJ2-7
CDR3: CASSLGQISYEQYF
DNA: TGTGCCAGCAGTTTAGGACAAATCTCCTACGAGCAGTACTTC

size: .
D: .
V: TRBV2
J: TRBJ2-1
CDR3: CASTLTGNEQFF
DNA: TGTGCCAGCACCCTAACGGGCAATGAGCAGTTCTTC

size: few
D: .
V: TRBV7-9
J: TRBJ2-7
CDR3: CASSRDPSRGYEQYF
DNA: TGTGCCAGCAGCCGCGACCCCTCCCGGGGCTACGAGCAGTACTTC

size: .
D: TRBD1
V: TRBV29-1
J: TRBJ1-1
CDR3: CSVTDPTTGENTEAFF
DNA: TGCAGCGTTACGGACCCCACGACAGGGGAGAACACTGAAGCTTTCTTT

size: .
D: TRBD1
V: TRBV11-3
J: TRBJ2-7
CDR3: CASSHTRGYLRGEQYF
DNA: TGTGCCAGCAGCCATACCAGGGGGTATCTTCGTGGTGAGCAGTACTTC

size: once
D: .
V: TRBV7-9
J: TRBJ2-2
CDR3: CASSRGGLSNTGELFF
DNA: TGTGCCAGCAGCCGAGGGGGGCTAAGTAACACCGGGGAGCTGTTTTTT

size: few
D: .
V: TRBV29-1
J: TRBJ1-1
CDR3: CSVVSGGEAFF
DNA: TGCAGCGTTGTATCGGGGGGTGAAGCTTTCTTT

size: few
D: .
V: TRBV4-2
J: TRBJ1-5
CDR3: CASSLARDQPQHF
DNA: TGTGCCAGCAGCCTTGCGAGGGATCAGCCCCAGCATTTT

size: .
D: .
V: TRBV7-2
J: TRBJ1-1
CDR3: CASSLNERLNTEAFF
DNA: TGTGCCAGCAGCTTAAACGAACGGTTGAACACTGAAGCTTTCTTT

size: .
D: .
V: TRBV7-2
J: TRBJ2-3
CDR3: CASSSQIAADTQYF
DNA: TGTGCCAGCAGCTCACAAATAGCCGCAGATACGCAGTATTTT

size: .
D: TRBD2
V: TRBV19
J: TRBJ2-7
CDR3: CASSIVAGALSYEQYF
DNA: TGTGCCAGTAGTATAGTAGCGGGAGCCCTCTCCTACGAGCAGTACTTC

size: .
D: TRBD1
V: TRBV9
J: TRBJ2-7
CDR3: CASSPTGTGVNEQYF
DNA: TGTGCCAGCAGCCCGACCGGGACAGGGGTCAATGAGCAGTACTTC

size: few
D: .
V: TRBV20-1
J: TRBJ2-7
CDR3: CSARQDYEQYF
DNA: TGCAGTGCTAGGCAGGACTACGAGCAGTACTTC

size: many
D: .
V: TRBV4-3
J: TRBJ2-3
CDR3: CASSQDVMSGTQYF
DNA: TGCGCCAGCAGCCAAGATGTCATGAGCGGGACGCAGTATTTT

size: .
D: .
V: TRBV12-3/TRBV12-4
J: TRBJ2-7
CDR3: CASSKQASYEQYF
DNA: TGTGCCAGCAGTAAACAGGCTTCCTACGAGCAGTACTTC

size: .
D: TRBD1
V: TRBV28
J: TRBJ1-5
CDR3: CASSSGTGRQPQHF
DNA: TGTGCCAGCAGTTCTGGGACAGGTAGACAGCCCCAGCATTTT

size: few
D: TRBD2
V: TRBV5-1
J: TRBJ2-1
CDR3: CASSGPGLAGVGGIDEQFF
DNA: TGCGCCAGCAGCGGGCCGGGACTAGCGGGAGTAGGGGGAATTGATGAGCAGTTCTTC

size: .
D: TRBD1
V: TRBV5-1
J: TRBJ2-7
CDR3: CASSERDRATYEQYF
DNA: TGCGCCAGCAGCGAGAGGGACAGGGCCACCTACGAGCAGTACTTC

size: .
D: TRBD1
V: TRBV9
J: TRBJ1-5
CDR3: CASSAGTADMDQPQHF
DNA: TGTGCCAGCAGCGCCGGGACAGCCGATATGGATCAGCCCCAGCATTTT

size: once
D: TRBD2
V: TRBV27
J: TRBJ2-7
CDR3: CASSPLGGTRPYEQYF
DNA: TGTGCCAGCAGCCCTCTCGGGGGGACTAGACCGTACGAGCAGTACTTC

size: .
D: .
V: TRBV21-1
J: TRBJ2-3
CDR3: CASRTRDRGCTDTQYF
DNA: TGTGCCAGCAGGACCCGGGACAGGGGATGCACAGATACGCAGTATTTT

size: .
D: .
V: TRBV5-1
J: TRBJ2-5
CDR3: CASSWRMGYQEAQYF
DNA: TGCGCCAGCAGTTGGCGCATGGGGTACCAAGAGGCCCAGTACTTC

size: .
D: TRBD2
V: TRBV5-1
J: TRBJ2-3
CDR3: CASESGRASTDTQYF
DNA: TGCGCCAGCGAAAGCGGGAGGGCTAGCACAGATACGCAGTATTTT

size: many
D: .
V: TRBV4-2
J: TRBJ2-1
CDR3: CASSHSPATLFYNEQFF
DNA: TGTGCCAGCAGCCACTCCCCCGCCACCCTCTTCTACAATGAGCAGTTCTTC

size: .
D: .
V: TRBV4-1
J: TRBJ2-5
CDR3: CASSQGGGYQETQYF
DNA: TGCGCCAGCAGCCAAGGCGGCGGGTACCAAGAGACCCAGTACTTC

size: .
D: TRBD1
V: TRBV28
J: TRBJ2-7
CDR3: CASTDRAREYDQYF
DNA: TGTGCCAGCACAGACAGGGCGAGGGAATACGACCAGTACTTC

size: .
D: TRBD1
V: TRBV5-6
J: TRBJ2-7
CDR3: CASSLGVDRSSYEQYF
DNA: TGTGCCAGCAGCTTGGGGGTGGACAGGAGCTCCTACGAGCAGTACTTC

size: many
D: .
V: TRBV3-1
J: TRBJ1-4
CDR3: CASSHGQWEKLFF
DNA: TGTGCCAGCAGCCATGGACAATGGGAAAAACTGTTTTTT

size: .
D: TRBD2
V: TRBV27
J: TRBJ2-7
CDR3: CASSNPGTRFYNEQYF
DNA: TGTGCCAGCAGTAACCCCGGGACTAGGTTCTACAATGAGCAGTACTTC

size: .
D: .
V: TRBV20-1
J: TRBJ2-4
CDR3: CSAFAFSGPAKNIQYF
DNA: TGCAGTGCTTTTGCTTTCTCCGGGCCAGCCAAAAACATTCAGTACTTC

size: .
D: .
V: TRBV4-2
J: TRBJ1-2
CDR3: CASSQDETDSYGYTF
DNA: TGTGCCAGCAGCCAAGATGAGACCGACAGCTATGGCTACACCTTC

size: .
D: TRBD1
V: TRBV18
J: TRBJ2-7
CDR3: CASSRDRDSAQYF
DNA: TGTGCCAGCTCCCGGGACAGGGACTCGGCGCAGTACTTC

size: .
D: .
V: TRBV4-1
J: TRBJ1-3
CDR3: CASSLQKAGNTIYF
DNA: TGCGCCAGCAGCCTACAGAAGGCTGGAAACACCATATATTTT

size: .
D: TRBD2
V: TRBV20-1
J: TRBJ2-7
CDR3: CSAAPRDYGYEQYF
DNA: TGCAGTGCTGCCCCCCGGGACTACGGCTACGAGCAGTACTTC

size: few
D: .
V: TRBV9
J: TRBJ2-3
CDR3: CASNLPPDTQYF
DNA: TGTGCCAGCAACCTCCCCCCAGATACGCAGTATTTT

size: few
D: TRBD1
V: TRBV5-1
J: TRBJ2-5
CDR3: CASSLGGQGQTQYF
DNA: TGCGCCAGCAGCTTGGGGGGACAGGGGCAGACCCAGTACTTC